This TCR beta chain was sequenced for a study of a mutant IDH1 vaccine in newly diagnosed glioma. In the study overall: Vaccinations were initiated 4-6 weeks following radiotherapy alone, or were given together with temozolomide cycles. Patients' prior therapy spanned radiotherapy, temozolomide, or both; most underwent both. Regarding the study as a whole: Apparently unrelated to pseudoprogression were changes in the top peripheral T cell clonotypes.

Worth noting for this clone: Its target is unknown.

The CDR3 extends over 13 amino acids. Looked up from germline, CDR1 is SEHNR and CDR2 is FQNEAQ (reference sequence). Trimming stripped 0 bases from V and 9 bases from J, with 9 bases between. Time point in this sample: week 11, during vaccination. Mutant IDH1 20-mer peptide, at 300 ug, made up each vaccine dose, with topical imiquimod. New IDH1-mutant, ATRX-lost WHO grade 3 or 4 astrocytomas occurred in donors. Clones were sequenced by immunoSEQ multiplex PCR, and TCRdb holds only the in-frame ones, with some missing. The table lists roughly 120,000 clones, roughly 90% of them singletons. The J gene is TRBJ2-1, the V gene TRBV7-9, with D tentatively TRBD2 (5 bases). The sequences come from PBMCs, collected from a glioma patient whose treatment included an IDH1 peptide vaccine. The receptor comes from a woman in her forties or fifties with glioma. CDR3 sequence reads: CASSLALASEQFF. Written as DNA, the CDR3 is TGTGCCAGCAGCTTAGCCCTAGCTAGTGAGCAGTTCTTC.